Below, 17 T cell receptor beta chains from the same sample are listed, as sequenced in a study of glioma-infiltrating T cells. Using RNA template, CDR3s of TCR alpha and beta were amplified with iRepertoire arm-PCR. TCRdb analysed the multiplex PCR reads with MiXCR anew, one entry per CDR3 protein. The sample lists 170,000 or so distinct CDR3 sequences, about 46% occurring once. The sequencing input was glioma tissue, nonneoplastic brain tissue, or PBMCs (not recorded which). These receptors all stem from a human donor with low-grade glioma or glioblastoma, undergoing nonglioma brain surgery, or in good health (not recorded which).

This clonotype occurred many times. The genes are TRBV7-9 and TRBJ2-7; D not certain. The CDR3 loop spans 9 amino acids. V lost 6 bases to trimming and J lost 4 bases, with 1 base between them. CDR1 and CDR2 from the germline V gene are SEHNR and FQNEAQ (reference sequence). CDR3 sequence: CASSYEQYF. CDR3 coding DNA: TGTGCCAGCAGTTACGAGCAGTACTTC.

A word on this clonotype: A much larger clone is a single base away; this may be a read error. This rearrangement joins TRBV28 to TRBJ2-1, with a weak D call TRBD2 (6 bases). Germline V gene lookup returns CDR1 MDHEN and CDR2 SYDVKM. Trimming took off 4 bases at V and 1 base at J, with 17 bases between the two ends. The CDR3 contains 17 residues. The CDR3 is CASSSRLEGVSYNEQFF. In DNA, the CDR3 is TGTGCCAGCAGTTCGCGACTAGAGGGAGTTTCCTACAATGAGCAGTTCTTC.

This clonotype has at least ten counts. The J gene is TRBJ1-2, the V gene TRBV28, with D tentatively TRBD1 (6 bases). Germline values: CDR1 MDHEN, CDR2 SYDVKM. V lost 5 bases and J lost 4, with 17 bases in between. The CDR3 has 15 amino acids. As DNA, the CDR3 is TGTGCCAGCAGTGATACAGGGAGTTGGGGCTATGGCTACACCTTC. Translated, it gives CASSDTGSWGYGYTF.

CDR3 in DNA: TGTGCCATCAGTGACCCGGGACGGGCCACAGATACGCAGTATTTT. It encodes CAISDPGRATDTQYF. This rearrangement joins TRBV10-3 to TRBJ2-3; D may match TRBD1 or TRBD2 (5 bases each). From germline, CDR1 is ENHRY and CDR2 SYGVKD. CDR3 size: 15 residues. V lost 3 bases, J lost 2 bases, and 12 bases lay in between.

In the case of this clonotype: A single base separates this from a much larger clone, so it may be a read error. This rearrangement joins TRBV7-2 to TRBJ1-5; D gene unclear. This CDR3 region has 16 residues. Germline CDR1 SGHTA, CDR2 FQGNSA. Here the CDR3 reads CASSGEPVLSNQRQHF. The CDR3 region has the DNA TGTGCCAGCAGTGGGGAACCGGTATTGAGCAATCAGCGCCAGCATTTT.

This clonotype appeared many times. For the CDR3, the DNA is TGTGCCAGCAGTGGAGGGAGAGATACGCAGTATTTT. Its protein is CASSGGRDTQYF. V usage is TRBV6-1 and J usage is TRBJ2-3, with D perhaps TRBD2 (5 bases). CDR3 size: 12 residues. Germline CDR1 is MNHNS and CDR2 is SASEGT. V was clipped by 4 bases and J by 5 bases, with 7 bases between them.

The chain has TRBV7-9 and TRBJ2-3; TRBD2 agrees at 7 bases. CDR1 and CDR2 from the germline V gene are SEHNR and FQNEAQ (reference sequence). There are 15 residues in the CDR3. V lost 0 bases and J lost 5; bases outside the gene matches: 5. The CDR3 coding sequence is TGTGCCAGCAGCTTAGCCGGGGGGAGTGGAGATACGCAGTATTTT. Its protein is CASSLAGGSGDTQYF.

With respect to this clonotype: Germline is not matched at one junction end, which may reflect a read error. The chain has TRBV2 and TRBJ1-6; D is uncertain. CDR3 length: 15 amino acids. CDR1 SNHLY and CDR2 FYNNEI come from the germline V gene. In nucleotides, the CDR3 is TGTGTCAGCAGTGGAGCGTTCTCGTATAATTCACCCCTCCACTTT. It codes for CVSSGAFSYNSPLHF.

The chain is built from TRBV19 and TRBJ1-6; 8 bases map to TRBD1. V was clipped by 4 bases and J by 9 bases; unmatched bases: 5. In germline, CDR1 is LNHDA, CDR2 SQIVND (reference sequence). The CDR3 is made up of 14 amino acids. The CDR3 is CASSTSGTGSPLHF. The CDR3 nucleotides are TGTGCCAGTAGTACATCCGGGACAGGTTCACCCCTCCACTTT.

This clonotype appeared many times. The V gene is TRBV28, the J gene TRBJ2-7; perhaps TRBD1 as D (6 bases). This CDR3 contains 14 residues. Per the germline V gene, CDR1 is MDHEN and CDR2 is SYDVKM. Between the trimmed V and J ends, which lost 6 bases and 2 bases, there was a span of 14 bases. The CDR3 bases are TGTGCCAGCAGCCCCACAGGGCTCCCCTACGAGCAGTACTTC. Its protein is CASSPTGLPYEQYF.

The V call is TRBV6-9, the J call TRBJ2-7; 7 positions match TRBD2. The end of the DNA is better explained by TRBJ2-1, so the J call may be wrong. CDR3 size: 14 residues. Germline lookup yields CDR1 MNHGY and CDR2 SVAAGI. The CDR3 nucleotides read TGTGCCAGCAATTCCCCTAGACTAGCCGGAGAGCAGTTCTTC. This encodes CASNSPRLAGEQFF.

Note on this clonotype: At one end the junction does not follow the germline gene, possibly because of a read error. The V and J genes are TRBV3-1 and TRBJ2-1; D might be TRBD2 (5 bases). Germline CDR1 and CDR2: LGHDT and YNNKEL (reference sequence). The CDR3 runs 13 residues. The CDR3: CASRPGLLDEQLF. In DNA, the CDR3 is TGTGCCAGCAGACCAGGACTGCTAGATGAGCAGTTATTC.

About this clonotype: This could be a read error, since a much larger clone is one nucleotide away. V gene TRBV28 combines with J gene TRBJ2-3; 12 bases map to TRBD2. Germline CDR1 reads MDHEN; CDR2 reads SYDVKM. The CDR3 runs to 16 residues. The CDR3: CASSSPSGRGADTLYF. As DNA, the CDR3 is TGTGCCAGCAGTTCCCCTAGCGGGAGGGGAGCAGATACGCTGTATTTT.

This clonotype appeared a single time. Sequence at one end of the junction differs from germline and may be a read error. This sequence joins TRBV5-1 and TRBJ2-5; 10 nucleotides align to TRBD2. The CDR3 is made up of 17 amino acids. Germline CDR1 and CDR2: SGHRS and YFSETQ. In nucleotides, the CDR3 is TGCGCCAGCAGCTTGCGAGCGGGAGGGCCCGGGCAAGGGACCCAGTACTTC. Protein sequence: CASSLRAGGPGQGTQYF.

This clonotype has more than one count but fewer than ten. One junction end does not reproduce the germline sequence, and a read error may be involved. The gene calls are TRBV12-3 or TRBV12-4 and TRBJ2-5; TRBD2 matches at 7 bases. This CDR3 contains 13 residues. The CDR3 is CASRLGLEETQYF. In DNA form, the CDR3 reads TGTGCCAGCAGGTTAGGACTAGAAGAGACCCAGTACTTC.

Turning to this clonotype: A much larger clone lies a single base off, so this may be a read error. The chain employs TRBV4-2 and TRBJ2-7; 7 positions match TRBD2. The CDR3 has 16 amino acids. CDR1 is LGHNA, CDR2 YNFKEQ, per germline. CDR3 loop: CASIQDRGTIPREQYF. The CDR3, as DNA: TGTGCCAGCATCCAAGATCGGGGGACTATCCCTCGAGAGCAGTACTTC.

Comments on this clonotype: This may come from a read error, since a much larger clone is one base off. V and J are TRBV7-2 and TRBJ2-1; maybe TRBD2 (7 bases). Trimming removed 5 bases from V and 10 bases from J, with 18 bases in between. CDR1 is SGHTA, CDR2 FQGNSA, per germline. The CDR3 is made up of 14 amino acids. The DNA for the CDR3 is TGTGCCAGCAGCCAACTAGGGGGAGGGAGAGAGCAGTTCTTC. Translating it yields CASSQLGGGREQFF.